A single sample is the source of the 8 T cell receptor beta chains below, sequenced in a study of regulatory T cells in long-lasting Graves disease. Libraries of TCR beta came from iRepertoire HTBI primers plus Arm-PCR of CDR3 regions. TCRdb ran MiXCR on the multiplex PCR reads and lists one entry per CDR3 protein. The sample contains 550,000 or so distinct CDR3 sequences, 12% of which appear only once. Stated time point: newly diagnosed GD, antithyroid drugs for less than 3 months. There was RNA extracted from PBMCs, and the TCR library was made from it. These data also featured in a second study, about T cells in Graves' hyperthyroidism and ophthalmopathy.

This sample comprised peripheral blood mononuclear cells (PBMCs), obtained at new diagnosis, from a patient treated with antithyroid drugs. The receptor set was obtained from a woman between 25 and 40 years old with Graves disease.

V usage is TRBV5-1 and J usage is TRBJ1-6; TRBD1 matches at 9 bases. This CDR3 has 16 amino acids. CDR1 is SGHRS and CDR2 is YFSETQ in the germline V gene. With V trimmed by 7 bases and J by 9 bases, 14 bases remained unmatched. Here the CDR3 reads CASSPLGGQGRSPLHF. The CDR3 coding sequence is TGCGCCAGCTCGCCCCTCGGGGGACAGGGTCGTTCACCCCTCCACTTT.

This clonotype was observed at least ten times. The genes are TRBV6-1 and TRBJ1-3; D remains unclear. Germline CDR1 is MNHNS and CDR2 is SASEGT. V was pared by 6 bases and J by 2 bases, with 8 bases between. The CDR3 consists of 13 residues. This chain's CDR3 is CASSPDPGNTIYF. The CDR3 region has the DNA TGTGCCAGCAGCCCAGACCCTGGAAACACCATATATTTT.

At least ten counts were recorded for this clonotype. This chain joins TRBV11-3 and TRBJ2-7; D may correspond to TRBD1 or TRBD2 (5 bases each). Trimming removed 0 bases at V and 6 bases at J, with 12 bases between. CDR3 length: 14 amino acids. Germline-derived CDR1 and CDR2 are SGHNT and YENEEA. CDR3 residues: CASSLEGDLAEQYF. Written as DNA, the CDR3 is TGTGCCAGCAGCTTAGAGGGGGACCTCGCCGAGCAGTACTTC.

The chain combines TRBV9 with TRBJ1-2; D gene unclear. This CDR3 is 15 amino acids long. From germline, CDR1 is SGDLS and CDR2 YYNGEE. V was clipped by 0 bases and J by 4 bases, with 13 bases between them. In nucleotides, the CDR3 is TGTGCCAGCAGCGTAGGACTCGGCAGGTCCTATGGCTACACCTTC. It translates to CASSVGLGRSYGYTF.

This clonotype was seen ten or more times. V and J are TRBV10-3 and TRBJ1-5; 8 nucleotides match TRBD1. The J segment lost 6 bases and the V segment lost 7 bases, leaving 5 bases of the junction unmatched. The CDR3 is 13 amino acids. Germline V CDR1 and CDR2: ENHRY, SYGVKD. CDR3 bases: TGTGCCATCACGGACAGGGAAGGTCAGCCCCAGCATTTT. This translates into CAITDREGQPQHF.

V gene TRBV4-2 combines with J gene TRBJ2-1; TRBD2 aligns across 9 bases. Germline V gene lookup returns CDR1 LGHNA and CDR2 YNFKEQ. The CDR3 is 16 amino acids. The J segment lost 3 bases and the V segment lost 4 bases, leaving 7 bases of the junction unmatched. The CDR3 spells CASSPYFSGSYNEQFF. The CDR3 nucleotides read TGTGCCAGCAGCCCATACTTTAGCGGGAGCTACAATGAGCAGTTCTTC.

This clonotype occurred a few times. CDR3 sequence: CSASTSGRAKEQFF. The CDR3 DNA follows: TGCAGTGCTTCGACTAGCGGGAGAGCGAAGGAGCAGTTCTTC. The chain recombines TRBV20-1 with TRBJ2-1, with 12 bases aligning to TRBD2. The germline gives CDR1 DFQATT, CDR2 SNEGSKA (reference sequence). The CDR3 runs 14 residues. J was trimmed by 10 bases and V by 5 bases; bases with no gene match: 9.

This clonotype was seen at least ten times. One end of the junction fails to match germline, which may point to a read error. The genes are TRBV7-9 and TRBJ2-1, with 10 bases identical to TRBD2. The CDR3 runs 18 residues. Germline loops: CDR1 SEHNR, CDR2 FQNEAQ (reference sequence). The CDR3 region has the DNA TGTGCCGGCAGCTTTGCGGTAGCTAGCGGGAGAGTCTACAATGAGCAGTTCTTC. Translating gives CAGSFAVASGRVYNEQFF.